A single sample is the source of the 10 T cell receptor beta chains below, sequenced in a study of blood T cell repertoires in COVID-19 (dated by TCRdb to the early 2020s). The library came from the immunoSEQ multiplex PCR assay. Entries here come from immuneACCESS through TCRdb and include only in-frame sequences with V and J called. Some clones fail to appear in such tables; in the studies checked, an unresolved V gene covers under half of the shortfall, and the cause of the remainder is unknown. The sample contains tens of thousands of clones, approximately 91% of them found a single time. The ten top clones hold approximately 12% of the sample. Material: peripheral blood. These TCRs come from a man between 65 and 85 years old with active or convalescent COVID-19.

This clone was observed a single time. The chain is built from TRBV4-3 and TRBJ1-6; TRBD1 aligns across 10 bases. The CDR3 length is 17 residues. The V and J ends lost 1 base and 9 bases, in that order; junction bases with no gene match: 9. Germline loops: CDR1 LGHNA, CDR2 YSLEER. The CDR3 spells CASSQVWGQGKVSPLHF. The CDR3 region has the DNA TGCGCCAGCAGCCAAGTGTGGGGACAGGGGAAGGTTTCACCCCTCCACTTT.

V and J are TRBV11-2 and TRBJ1-4; TRBD1 aligns across 7 bases. V trimming: 4 bases; J trimming: 7 bases; junction bases outside the gene matches: 6. The V gene's germline CDR1 is SGHAT and CDR2 FQNNGV. There are 14 residues in the CDR3. This CDR3 is CASSSDPGGEKLFF. In nucleotides, the CDR3 is TGTGCCAGCAGCTCGGATCCAGGGGGTGAAAAACTGTTTTTT.

This clone was recorded only once. CDR3 loop: CASSPRTGGNYNEQFF. For the CDR3, the DNA is TGTGCCAGTAGTCCCCGGACAGGGGGTAACTACAATGAGCAGTTCTTC. The chain couples TRBV19 to TRBJ2-1; 10 bases align to TRBD1. Trimming at V came to 5 bases and at J to 3 bases, leaving 7 bases not matched to a gene. The CDR3 contains 16 residues. The germline V gene encodes CDR1 LNHDA and CDR2 SQIVND (reference sequence).

This clone has only one observation. V and J are TRBV5-4 and TRBJ2-3; possible D gene TRBD1, 6 bases. Trimming left V 4 bases short and J 0 bases short, with 12 bases between. Germline V gene sequence: CDR1 SGHNT, CDR2 YYREEE (reference sequence). CDR3 length: 15 amino acids. Here the CDR3 reads CASSKRTDSTDTQYF. In DNA form, the CDR3 reads TGTGCCAGCAGCAAAAGGACAGATAGCACAGATACGCAGTATTTT.

The V gene is TRBV10-3, the J gene TRBJ2-3; D not resolved. V was cut by 6 bases and J by 6 bases, with 7 bases left in between. Germline loops: CDR1 ENHRY, CDR2 SYGVKD. This CDR3 has 11 amino acids. CDR3 loop: CAIRAGDTQYF. The CDR3 region has the DNA TGTGCCATCAGGGCCGGGGATACGCAGTATTTT.

This clone was recorded only once. The chain carries TRBV5-5 and TRBJ2-5, with D perhaps TRBD1 (6 bases). Germline V lookup: CDR1 SGHKS, CDR2 YYEKEE (reference sequence). This CDR3 contains 13 residues. Trimming removed 6 bases at V and 5 bases at J, with 14 bases between. The CDR3 here is CASTWWGQETQYF. DNA for the CDR3: TGTGCCAGCACCTGGTGGGGGCAGGAGACCCAGTACTTC.

This chain joins TRBV9 and TRBJ2-7; D might be TRBD2 (6 bases). Per the germline V gene, CDR1 is SGDLS and CDR2 is YYNGEE. The CDR3 spans 16 residues. The germline V and J ends were trimmed by 0 bases and 0 bases, with 13 bases remaining between them. The CDR3 DNA sequence: TGTGCCAGCAGCGTAGGAAGCGGGCCCCGCTCCTACGAGCAGTACTTC. This codes for CASSVGSGPRSYEQYF. Variable domain in full (rest from reference TRBV9 and TRBJ2-7): DSGVTQTPKHLITATGQRVTLRCSPRSGDLSVYWYQQSLDQGLQFLIQYYNGEERAKGNILERFSAQQFPDLHSELNLSSLELGDSALYFCASSVGSGPRSYEQYFGPGTRLTVT.

The V gene is TRBV7-9, the J gene TRBJ2-5; TRBD2 might be the D (7 bases). V was cut by 5 bases and J by 5 bases, with 21 bases left in between. This CDR3 contains 16 residues. CDR1 is SEHNR and CDR2 is FQNEAQ in the germline V gene (reference sequence). This CDR3 reads CASSRTMGGAVETQYF. CDR3 nucleotide sequence: TGTGCCAGCAGCCGTACCATGGGGGGGGCGGTGGAGACCCAGTACTTC. Combining the CDR3 with reference TRBV7-9 and TRBJ2-5 gives the whole variable domain DTGVSQNPRHKITKRGQNVTFRCDPISEHNRLYWYRQTLGQGPEFLTYFQNEAQLEKSRLLSDRFSAERPKGSFSTLEIQRTEQGDSAMYLCASSRTMGGAVETQYFGPGTRLLVL.

V usage is TRBV28 and J usage is TRBJ1-5, with 8 bases that match TRBD1. V shed 6 bases and J 5 bases; nucleotides not matched to a gene: 15. Germline assignment: CDR1 MDHEN and CDR2 SYDVKM. The length of the CDR3 is 17 residues. CDR3 DNA sequence: TGTGCCAGCAGACCGATCAGGGGGCCCAAGGTGGATCAGCCCCAGCATTTT. Translated, it gives CASRPIRGPKVDQPQHF.

The count of this clone is one. J is TRBJ1-6 and V is TRBV10-3; 8 nucleotides line up with TRBD1. Germline CDR1 ENHRY, CDR2 SYGVKD. This CDR3 has 16 amino acids. V lost 2 bases to trimming and J lost 14 bases; unmatched junction nucleotides: 14. The chain's CDR3 is CAISETSPDRVGALHF. The DNA of the CDR3 is TGTGCCATCAGTGAGACCTCCCCGGACAGGGTCGGGGCCCTCCACTTT.